Shown below are 31 T cell receptor beta chains from a single sample sequenced in a study of blood T cell repertoires in COVID-19. Profiling relied on immunoSEQ multiplex PCR, and the TCRdb table lists in-frame clones only, not all of them. The sample carries 40,000 or so clones, around 90% recorded once. The sample comprised peripheral blood. These receptors were taken from a man in his fifties with active COVID-19.

This chain joins TRBV9 and TRBJ2-7; a possible D gene is TRBD2 (6 bases). The CDR3 covers 15 residues. Germline V CDR1 and CDR2: SGDLS, YYNGEE. The V gene lost 0 bases and the J gene lost 0 bases, with 10 bases spanning the gap. The CDR3 protein is CASSVGLGSSYEQYF. The CDR3 coding sequence is TGTGCCAGCAGCGTAGGTCTCGGGAGCTCCTACGAGCAGTACTTC.

The CDR3: CASSSLITDTQYF. The DNA for the CDR3 is TGTGCCAGCAGCTCGCTAATCACAGATACGCAGTATTTT. The gene calls are TRBV7-7 and TRBJ2-3; no clear D. CDR1 and CDR2 (germline): SSHAT, FNYEAQ (reference sequence). The CDR3 runs to 13 residues. Trimming pared 4 bases from V and 2 bases from J, leaving 7 bases between.

The gene calls are TRBV11-3 and TRBJ2-5; D unclear. Germline-derived CDR1 and CDR2 are SGHNT and YENEEA. Deletions cut 1 base from V and 3 bases from J, with 9 bases between. The CDR3 runs 14 residues. CDR3 sequence reads: CASSLVDKKETQYF. The CDR3 DNA reads as TGTGCCAGCAGCTTAGTAGATAAGAAAGAGACCCAGTACTTC.

The chain carries TRBV12-3 or TRBV12-4 and TRBJ2-1; no firm D call. V was clipped by 6 bases and J by 2 bases, with 5 bases between them. There are 12 residues in the CDR3. The CDR3 nucleotides are TGTGCCAGCAGCGCGACCTACAATGAGCAGTTCTTC. Translated: CASSATYNEQFF.

About this clone itself: Other DNA variants within this sample encode the same CDR3. The chain joins TRBV5-6 to TRBJ2-7; D is possibly TRBD1 (6 bases). Trimming removed 4 bases at V and 6 bases at J, with 14 bases between. Germline V gene data show CDR1 as SGHDT and CDR2 as YYEEEE. The CDR3 is 13 amino acids. Here the CDR3 DNA reads TGTGCCAGCAGCGCAACACAGGGTTCCGAGCAGTACTTC. This translates into CASSATQGSEQYF.

In its sample, this clone was seen once. The V and J genes are TRBV28 and TRBJ1-4; 9 bases are shared with TRBD1. CDR3 length equals 13 residues. Looked up from germline, CDR1 is MDHEN and CDR2 is SYDVKM. J gave up 6 bases and V 8 bases, and 4 bases lay outside the gene matches. The CDR3 protein is CASLRDRDEKLFF. CDR3 nucleotides: TGTGCCAGCCTTCGGGACAGGGATGAAAAACTGTTTTTT.

The chain carries TRBV19 and TRBJ2-1; 11 bases agree with TRBD2. The CDR3 totals 16 residues. The trim removed 4 bases at V and 10 bases at J, leaving 12 bases unmatched. Germline V gives CDR1 LNHDA, CDR2 SQIVND (reference sequence). The CDR3, as DNA: TGTGCCAGTAGTAAGTCGTCGCTAGCGGGAGGAGAAGAGCAGTTCTTC. Translating it yields CASSKSSLAGGEEQFF.

The chain employs TRBV2 and TRBJ1-4; D is unresolved. The germline V gene encodes CDR1 SNHLY and CDR2 FYNNEI. Between the trimmed V and J ends, which lost 6 bases and 5 bases, there was a span of 16 bases. CDR3 length: 15 amino acids. CDR3 sequence reads: CASRPPPGLNEKLFF. The CDR3 nucleotides read TGTGCCAGCAGACCCCCCCCCGGACTAAATGAAAAACTGTTTTTT.

V usage is TRBV4-1 and J usage is TRBJ2-7; possibly TRBD2 for D (6 bases). The CDR3 sequence is 14 residues long. CDR1 is MGHRA, CDR2 YSYEKL, per germline. With 4 bases removed from V and 0 bases from J, the gap between germline ends came to 10 bases. CDR3 residues: CASSLSGNSYEQYF. The CDR3 DNA follows: TGCGCCAGCAGCCTTAGCGGAAACTCCTACGAGCAGTACTTC.

This rearrangement joins TRBV5-1 to TRBJ2-3, with 14 bases matching TRBD2. The V segment lost 5 bases and the J segment 8 bases; nucleotides outside the gene matches: 7. This CDR3 is built from 15 residues. Per germline, CDR1 SGHRS and CDR2 YFSETQ. The CDR3 DNA reads TGCGCCAGCAGGACTAGCGGGAGGGTGGCAGGTACGCAGTATTTT. Translated: CASRTSGRVAGTQYF.

V gene TRBV11-2 combines with J gene TRBJ2-3; 13 bases are a match to TRBD2. After removal of 6 bases from V and 6 bases from J, the junction contained 6 bases not matched to a gene. Per germline, CDR1 SGHAT and CDR2 FQNNGV. The CDR3 is made up of 15 amino acids. The CDR3 sequence is CASRRLAGGADTQYF. CDR3 DNA sequence: TGTGCCAGCAGAAGACTAGCGGGAGGAGCCGATACGCAGTATTTT.

The rearrangement joins TRBV2 to TRBJ1-1; D may be TRBD1 (5 bases). Trimming shortened V by 3 bases and J by 0 bases, and 8 bases separated the two germline ends. In germline, CDR1 is SNHLY, CDR2 FYNNEI. The CDR3 loop spans 14 amino acids. CDR3 nucleotides: TGTGCCAGCAGTGACCTGGGGCTGAACACTGAAGCTTTCTTT. It codes for CASSDLGLNTEAFF. The variable domain in full, completed from reference TRBV2 and TRBJ1-1, reads EPEVTQTPSHQVTQMGQEVILRCVPISNHLYFYWYRQILGQKVEFLVSFYNNEISEKSEIFDDQFSVERPDGSNFTLKIRSTKLEDSAMYFCASSDLGLNTEAFFGQGTRLTVV.

The chain couples TRBV27 to TRBJ2-1; 8 positions match TRBD2. Germline CDR1 MNHEY, CDR2 SMNVEV (reference sequence). With V trimmed by 2 bases and J by 4 bases, 7 bases remained unmatched. The CDR3 runs to 16 residues. The CDR3 loop is CASSLDVSGTYNEQFF. CDR3 coding DNA: TGTGCCAGCAGTTTAGATGTTAGCGGGACTTACAATGAGCAGTTCTTC.

The chain couples TRBV20-1 to TRBJ1-5; TRBD1 might be the D (5 bases). Trimming left V 3 bases short and J 6 bases short, with 15 bases between. Germline-derived CDR1 and CDR2 are DFQATT and SNEGSKA (reference sequence). This CDR3 is built from 14 residues. The CDR3 sequence: CSASTGWGGQPQHF. The CDR3 nucleotides are TGCAGTGCTAGTACTGGATGGGGCGGTCAGCCCCAGCATTTT.

The gene calls are TRBV11-3 and TRBJ2-7; no definite D call. The germline CDR1 and CDR2 sequences are SGHNT and YENEEA. V lost 5 bases and J lost 2, with 13 bases in between. The length of the CDR3 is 14 residues. The chain's CDR3 is CASSPGPNAYEQYF. The CDR3 coding sequence is TGTGCCAGCAGCCCTGGCCCAAACGCCTACGAGCAGTACTTC.

The chain couples TRBV30 to TRBJ2-2; possibly TRBD2 for D (5 bases). CDR3 length: 15 amino acids. Germline V gives CDR1 GTSNPN, CDR2 SVGIG (reference sequence). V was pared by 0 bases and J by 0 bases, with 8 bases between. CDR3 DNA: TGTGCCTGGAGTGTACGAGCGGCGAACACCGGGGAGCTGTTTTTT. Translation: CAWSVRAANTGELFF.

The chain is built from TRBV27 and TRBJ2-7; weak D call: TRBD2 (5 bases). CDR3 length: 13 residues. The germline CDR1 and CDR2 sequences are MNHEY and SMNVEV (reference sequence). Between the trimmed V and J ends, which lost 4 bases and 0 bases, there was a span of 7 bases. CDR3 amino acids: CASSSADSYEQYF. DNA for the CDR3: TGTGCCAGCAGTTCAGCGGACTCCTACGAGCAGTACTTC.

The V and J genes are TRBV10-3 and TRBJ2-2; 7 bases fit TRBD2. The CDR3 contains 16 residues. Germline V gene data show CDR1 as ENHRY and CDR2 as SYGVKD. V trimming: 3 bases; J trimming: 2 bases; junction bases outside the gene matches: 6. The CDR3 nucleotides read TGTGCCATCAGTGACCTGGGCGGGAGAAACACCGGGGAGCTGTTTTTT. This encodes CAISDLGGRNTGELFF.

V gene TRBV14 combines with J gene TRBJ1-2; TRBD1 agrees at 8 bases. This CDR3 has 18 residues. The ends lost 3 bases at V and 0 bases at J; junction bases unmatched: 12. The germline V gene encodes CDR1 SGHDN and CDR2 FVKESK. CDR3 loop: CASSQRAGQARANYGYTF. The CDR3 bases are TGTGCCAGCAGCCAGCGAGCGGGACAGGCAAGAGCTAACTATGGCTACACCTTC.

V is TRBV7-6 and J is TRBJ1-2; the match to TRBD1 covers 10 bases. Germline V gene data show CDR1 as SGHVS and CDR2 as FNYEAQ. CDR3 length: 16 residues. V lost 1 base to trimming and J lost 4 bases; unmatched junction nucleotides: 6. This chain's CDR3 is CASSLVRQGAGYGYTF. The CDR3 DNA reads TGTGCCAGCAGCTTAGTCCGACAGGGGGCAGGCTATGGCTACACCTTC. Variable domain in full (rest from reference TRBV7-6 and TRBJ1-2): GAGVSQSPRYKVTKRGQDVALRCDPISGHVSLYWYRQALGQGPEFLTYFNYEAQQDKSGLPNDRFSAERPEGSISTLTIQRTEQRDSAMYRCASSLVRQGAGYGYTFGSGTRLTVV.

This sequence joins TRBV9 and TRBJ1-2; D remains ambiguous. The CDR3 consists of 12 residues. Trimming took 3 bases from V and 6 from J, leaving 9 bases between them. Germline CDR1 is SGDLS and CDR2 is YYNGEE. Written as DNA, the CDR3 is TGTGCCAGCAGCGCGACTGTCAATGGCTACACCTTC. This translates into CASSATVNGYTF. Filled out from reference TRBV9 and TRBJ1-2, the complete variable domain reads DSGVTQTPKHLITATGQRVTLRCSPRSGDLSVYWYQQSLDQGLQFLIQYYNGEERAKGNILERFSAQQFPDLHSELNLSSLELGDSALYFCASSATVNGYTFGSGTRLTVV.

The CDR3 nucleotides are TGTGCCAGCAGCAATAACAGGGAAGGTCAGCCCCAGCATTTT. Protein sequence: CASSNNREGQPQHF. The chain recombines TRBV21-1 with TRBJ1-5; TRBD1, the table's D call, lacks a check against the DNA. TRBV21-1 is termed a pseudogene. This CDR3 comprises 14 residues.

The chain combines TRBV9 with TRBJ1-3; 8 nucleotides agree with TRBD1. The CDR3 loop spans 16 amino acids. V lost 6 bases and J lost 0; bases outside the gene matches: 8. Germline V gene sequence: CDR1 SGDLS, CDR2 YYNGEE. The CDR3 coding sequence is TGTGCCAGCAACACAGGGGGGGCATACTCTGGAAACACCATATATTTT. Translated: CASNTGGAYSGNTIYF.

The genes are TRBV9 and TRBJ2-3; D unresolved. V was clipped by 4 bases and J by 1 base, with 16 bases between them. The CDR3 loop spans 16 amino acids. CDR1 and CDR2 from the germline V gene are SGDLS and YYNGEE. The CDR3 nucleotides read TGTGCCAGCAGCCTCAGACCCGTCGCGGGCACAGATACGCAGTATTTT. Its protein is CASSLRPVAGTDTQYF.

The chain couples TRBV6-5 to TRBJ2-7, with D perhaps matching TRBD2 (5 bases). Germline values: CDR1 MNHEY, CDR2 SVGAGI. Trimming cost V 4 bases and J 8 bases, with 24 bases left between them. The CDR3 runs to 16 residues. The CDR3 loop reads CASSSTPPEGHGKQYF. The CDR3, as DNA: TGTGCCAGCAGTTCCACACCCCCCGAGGGCCACGGGAAGCAGTACTTC.

The genes are TRBV7-6 and TRBJ1-1, with 7 bases that match TRBD1. The CDR3 runs 14 residues. V lost 5 bases and J lost 1; bases outside the gene matches: 4. The germline V gene encodes CDR1 SGHVS and CDR2 FNYEAQ. The CDR3: CASSLRTGNTEAFF. CDR3 bases: TGTGCCAGCAGCCTCCGGACAGGGAACACTGAAGCTTTCTTT.

The rearrangement links TRBV7-2 to TRBJ2-7, with a tentative D call TRBD1 (5 bases). V shed 2 bases and J shed 6 bases, with 11 bases lying between them. CDR3 length: 13 amino acids. Germline V lookup: CDR1 SGHTA, CDR2 FQGNSA. For the CDR3, the DNA is TGTGCCAGCAGCTTATTAAAGGGGCTCGAGCAGTACTTC. Protein sequence: CASSLLKGLEQYF.

This clone has a single count. The gene calls are TRBV15 and TRBJ2-7; 7 nucleotides match TRBD2. CDR3 size: 16 residues. The trim removed 0 bases at V and 2 bases at J, leaving 7 bases unmatched. The germline CDR1 and CDR2 sequences are LNHNV and YYDKDF (reference sequence). The DNA for the CDR3 is TGTGCCACCAGCAGAGAGGCGGGAGCGGAGGCCTACGAGCAGTACTTC. It encodes CATSREAGAEAYEQYF.

The gene calls are TRBV23-1 and TRBJ2-7; unclear D gene. TRBV23-1 is sorted into the ORF group, with uncertain function. The CDR3 runs to 16 residues. Trimming took off 3 bases at V and 4 bases at J, with 19 bases between the two ends. In nucleotides, the CDR3 is TGCGCCAGCAGTCAGTCCCCCGGCCCTTGGGCTTACGAGCAGTACTTC. Its protein product is CASSQSPGPWAYEQYF.

This clone was observed a single time. The J gene is TRBJ1-4, the V gene TRBV6-2 or TRBV6-3; 7 nucleotides match TRBD1. The CDR3 is 18 amino acids. The V gene's germline CDR1 is MNHEY and CDR2 SVGEGT. Trimming removed 5 bases from V and 2 bases from J; junction bases left unmatched: 14. The CDR3 region is CASSLDRNGQLTNEKLFF. The DNA for the CDR3 is TGTGCCAGCAGTCTGGACAGGAACGGGCAACTGACTAATGAAAAACTGTTTTTT.

The chain recombines TRBV19 with TRBJ1-3; D possibly corresponds to TRBD1 (6 bases). The germline V and J ends were trimmed by 6 bases and 3 bases, with 12 bases remaining between them. This CDR3 has 14 residues. The germline CDR1 and CDR2 sequences are LNHDA and SQIVND (reference sequence). For the CDR3, the DNA is TGTGCCAGTAGCAAGGGACACTTTGGAAACACCATATATTTT. The encoded protein is CASSKGHFGNTIYF. The full variable domain, with the rest looked up from reference TRBV19 and TRBJ1-3, is DGGITQSPKYLFRKEGQNVTLSCEQNLNHDAMYWYRQDPGQGLRLIYYSQIVNDFQKGDIAEGYSVSREKKESFPLTVTSAQKNPTAFYLCASSKGHFGNTIYFGEGSWLTVV.